One sample yielded the 25 T cell receptor beta chains listed below, sequenced in a study of T-cell reconstitution after alpha-beta-depleted transplantation in children. A TCRbeta library incorporating unique molecular identifiers was prepared. TCRdb recomputed calls from the PCR reads with MiXCR, one row per CDR3 protein. The sample carries about 340,000 distinct CDR3 sequences, about an eighth recorded once. The sample in question was PBMCs, obtained from the stem cell graft. These receptors came from a human donor who donated a stem cell graft to a child with Fanconi anemia.

This clonotype was seen at least ten times. The chain uses TRBV27 and TRBJ1-2; perhaps TRBD1 as D (5 bases). Germline V gene sequence: CDR1 MNHEY, CDR2 SMNVEV (reference sequence). Deletions cut 6 bases from V and 3 bases from J, with 11 bases between. The length of the CDR3 is 13 residues. The CDR3 reads CASRSLGDYGYTF. The CDR3 region has the DNA TGTGCCAGCAGATCTCTGGGGGACTATGGCTACACCTTC.

A few counts support this clonotype. The chain couples TRBV5-1 to TRBJ2-7; D is unclear. Germline CDR1 reads SGHRS; CDR2 reads YFSETQ. The CDR3 loop spans 13 amino acids. V was shortened by 0 bases and J by 5 bases, with 9 bases between the two germline ends. CDR3 nucleotide sequence: TGCGCCAGCAGCTTGGGGATTTCCGACGAGCAGTACTTC. It specifies CASSLGISDEQYF. The variable domain in full, with the rest retrieved from reference TRBV5-1 and TRBJ2-7, is KAGVTQTPRYLIKTRGQQVTLSCSPISGHRSVSWYQQTPGQGLQFLFEYFSETQRNKGNFPGRFSGRQFSNSRSEMNVSTLELGDSALYLCASSLGISDEQYFGPGTRLTVT.

This clonotype was seen repeatedly, ten times or more. The chain joins TRBV7-8 to TRBJ1-1; D perhaps matches TRBD1 (5 bases). This CDR3 has 14 amino acids. Germline CDR1 SGHVS, CDR2 FQNEAQ. Trimming pared 2 bases from V and 0 bases from J, leaving 7 bases between. In nucleotides, the CDR3 is TGTGCCAGCAGCTTACAGGGATTGAACACTGAAGCTTTCTTT. Amino acids: CASSLQGLNTEAFF. The full variable domain, its missing parts supplied by reference TRBV7-8 and TRBJ1-1, is GAGVSQSPRYKVAKRGQDVALRCDPISGHVSLFWYQQALGQGPEFLTYFQNEAQLDKSGLPSDRFFAERPEGSVSTLKIQRTQQEDSAVYLCASSLQGLNTEAFFGQGTRLTVV.

The chain employs TRBV19 and TRBJ1-4, with D tentatively TRBD1 (5 bases). Trimming pared 10 bases from V and 2 bases from J, leaving 11 bases between. The CDR3 extends over 13 amino acids. CDR1 LNHDA and CDR2 SQIVND come from the germline V gene (reference sequence). The CDR3 region is CATYHRTNEKLFF. The CDR3 nucleotides read TGTGCCACCTACCACAGGACTAATGAAAAACTGTTTTTT.

The chain joins TRBV6-1 to TRBJ1-1; 11 positions agree with TRBD1. This CDR3 has 15 amino acids. From germline, CDR1 is MNHNS and CDR2 SASEGT. The junction had 10 bases not matched to a gene; V was cut back by 5 bases and J by 8 bases. The CDR3 DNA follows: TGTGCCAGCAGTAAAGGGACAGGGGGTGGGGACGAAGCTTTCTTT. Amino acid sequence: CASSKGTGGGDEAFF.

The CDR3 spells CASSVGNREETQYF. The CDR3 bases are TGTGCCAGCAGCGTAGGCAACAGGGAAGAGACCCAGTACTTC. The gene calls are TRBV9 and TRBJ2-5; a weak D match, TRBD1 (6 bases). The CDR3 is 14 amino acids. The V end lost 0 bases, the J end lost 3 bases, and 9 bases lay between the germline ends. Germline V gene lookup returns CDR1 SGDLS and CDR2 YYNGEE.

This clonotype was counted only a few times. The V gene is TRBV19, the J gene TRBJ2-5, with 9 positions matching TRBD2. The ends lost 6 bases at V and 5 bases at J; junction bases unmatched: 7. The CDR3 runs to 14 residues. The germline V gene has CDR1 LNHDA and CDR2 SQIVND (reference sequence). The CDR3: CASSPGLAWETQYF. The CDR3 DNA reads as TGTGCCAGTAGCCCGGGACTAGCTTGGGAGACCCAGTACTTC.

In this sample, this clonotype turned up once. A much larger clone sits a single nucleotide away, making a read error possible. Since no conserved phenylalanine or tryptophan closes the CDR3, a read error is the likely cause. V usage is TRBV20-1 and J usage is TRBJ2-7; 8 bases agree with TRBD1. V shed 5 bases and J 9 bases; nucleotides not matched to a gene: 15. This CDR3 region has 14 residues. CDR1 and CDR2 (germline): DFQATT, SNEGSKA (reference sequence). The CDR3 bases are TGCAGTGCTCACGATTACAGGGGGAACTGGGGGCAGTACGAC. This encodes CSAHDYRGNWGQYD.

The chain has TRBV4-3 and TRBJ2-7; the match to TRBD2 covers 8 bases. The trim removed 3 bases at V and 0 bases at J, leaving 7 bases unmatched. In germline, CDR1 is LGHNA, CDR2 YSLEER. This CDR3 has 16 residues. The CDR3 reads CASSQGSGGLSYEQYF. Here the CDR3 DNA reads TGCGCCAGCAGCCAGGGCAGCGGGGGCCTCTCCTACGAGCAGTACTTC.

This clonotype was counted at least ten times. The V call is TRBV7-2, the J call TRBJ2-3; 9 nucleotides match TRBD1. The CDR3 is 17 amino acids. Losses at the gene ends were 1 base for V and 1 base for J; bases not matched to a gene: 6. Per germline, CDR1 SGHTA and CDR2 FQGNSA. The CDR3 DNA sequence: TGTGCCAGCAGCTTAGGGGGGACAGGGAAGCGCACAGATACGCAGTATTTT. Protein product: CASSLGGTGKRTDTQYF.

This clonotype was seen a few times. In nucleotides, the CDR3 is TGTGCCAGCAGTCAACAGATCTACGAGCAGTACTTC. Translation gives CASSQQIYEQYF. The J gene is TRBJ2-7, the V gene TRBV12-3 or TRBV12-4; D remains unclear. V was cut by 5 bases and J by 3 bases, with 8 bases left in between. The CDR3 length is 12 residues.

This clonotype turned up a few times. This chain connects TRBV5-1 to TRBJ2-1; D is perhaps TRBD2 (6 bases). This CDR3 has 16 residues. Germline values: CDR1 SGHRS, CDR2 YFSETQ. V lost 2 bases to trimming and J lost 4 bases, with 16 bases between them. In DNA, the CDR3 is TGCGCCAGCAGCTTTTTAACGGGGGTTGTGTACAATGAGCAGTTCTTC. This encodes CASSFLTGVVYNEQFF.

This sequence joins TRBV5-1 and TRBJ1-2, with D maybe TRBD1 (5 bases). Germline V gives CDR1 SGHRS, CDR2 YFSETQ. Trimming pared 5 bases from V and 2 bases from J, leaving 19 bases between. This CDR3 contains 16 residues. CDR3 nucleotides: TGCGCCAGCAGTCAGAATTCCGGGACGGCAAACTATGGCTACACCTTC. Amino acid sequence: CASSQNSGTANYGYTF.

The sample holds a few counts of this clonotype. The V and J genes are TRBV11-3 and TRBJ1-5, with a possible D match to TRBD1 (5 bases). The CDR3 covers 10 residues. Germline V gives CDR1 SGHNT, CDR2 YENEEA. The V gene lost 9 bases and the J gene lost 5 bases, with 5 bases spanning the gap. The CDR3 DNA reads as TGTGCCAGGGGGGATCAGCCCCAGCATTTT. Its protein product is CARGDQPQHF.

This clonotype was observed at least ten times. V usage is TRBV7-2 and J usage is TRBJ2-1; possible D gene TRBD1, 5 bases. The CDR3 loop spans 14 amino acids. CDR1 SGHTA and CDR2 FQGNSA come from the germline V gene. Trimming took 7 bases from V and 8 from J, leaving 18 bases between them. DNA for the CDR3: TGTGCCAGCACCCTTGACTTAGGGGTCGATGAGCAGTTCTTC. Its protein is CASTLDLGVDEQFF.

This clonotype occurred many times. V gene TRBV29-1 combines with J gene TRBJ2-1; D gene uncertain. Trimming took off 6 bases at V and 10 bases at J, with 16 bases between the two ends. The CDR3 covers 12 residues. Germline CDR1 is SQVTM and CDR2 is ANQGSEA. The CDR3 nucleotides read TGCAGCGTGGACCCAGGTATTGGGGAGCAGTTCTTC. Its protein is CSVDPGIGEQFF.

This clonotype was recorded at least ten times. J is TRBJ1-1 and V is TRBV29-1, with TRBD1 matching over 9 bases. The V gene end was trimmed by 6 bases and the J gene end by 4 bases; junction bases not matched to a gene: 6. Germline assignment: CDR1 SQVTM and CDR2 ANQGSEA. The CDR3 consists of 13 residues. Here the CDR3 reads CSVEGQGGTEAFF. The CDR3 DNA reads TGCAGCGTCGAGGGACAGGGTGGCACTGAAGCTTTCTTT.

A few counts support this clonotype. As DNA, the CDR3 is TGTGCCTGGAGCAGGGTTGGCACAGATACGCAGTATTTT. Residues: CAWSRVGTDTQYF. This chain links TRBV30 with TRBJ2-3, with D perhaps matching TRBD1 (5 bases). Deletions cut 3 bases from V and 1 base from J, with 8 bases between. This CDR3 region has 13 residues. Per germline, CDR1 GTSNPN and CDR2 SVGIG (reference sequence).

The V gene is TRBV18, the J gene TRBJ2-7; TRBD1 is a possible D gene (6 bases). The CDR3 contains 14 residues. The V end lost 3 bases, the J end lost 1 base, and 10 bases lay between the germline ends. CDR1 is KGHSH, CDR2 LQKENI, per germline. The CDR3 protein is CASSPTGKSYEQYF. The CDR3 DNA sequence: TGTGCCAGCTCACCGACAGGAAAGTCCTACGAGCAGTACTTC.

This clonotype was observed at least ten times. V gene TRBV6-1 combines with J gene TRBJ2-7; 11 bases map to TRBD2. Germline V gene data show CDR1 as MNHNS and CDR2 as SASEGT. The V gene end was trimmed by 2 bases and the J gene end by 0 bases; junction bases not matched to a gene: 0. The CDR3 is 15 amino acids. The CDR3 DNA follows: TGTGCCAGCAGTGAACTAGCGGGGGGCTCCTACGAGCAGTACTTC. Translation: CASSELAGGSYEQYF.

The rearrangement links TRBV28 to TRBJ2-7; TRBD2 is a possible D gene (5 bases). CDR3 size: 13 residues. Trimming stripped 3 bases from V and 2 bases from J, with 8 bases between. The germline V gene has CDR1 MDHEN and CDR2 SYDVKM. CDR3 in amino acids: CASSFLGAYEQYF. The CDR3 DNA follows: TGTGCCAGCAGTTTCTTGGGAGCCTACGAGCAGTACTTC.

This clonotype occurred a few times. The chain joins TRBV11-2 to TRBJ2-1; possibly TRBD1 for D (5 bases). V was trimmed by 1 base and J by 4 bases, leaving 8 bases between them. This CDR3 contains 14 residues. From germline, CDR1 is SGHAT and CDR2 FQNNGV. In DNA form, the CDR3 reads TGTGCCAGCAGCTTAGCGACAGAATACAATGAGCAGTTCTTC. It encodes CASSLATEYNEQFF.

This clonotype was counted between two and nine times. V usage is TRBV6-2 or TRBV6-3 and J usage is TRBJ1-5; TRBD1 agrees at 7 bases. With 1 base clipped from V and 4 bases from J, the junction kept 1 base outside the gene matches. Germline assignment: CDR1 MNHEY and CDR2 SVGEGT. The length of the CDR3 is 14 residues. The CDR3 protein is CASSYLQGNQPQHF. Here the CDR3 DNA reads TGTGCCAGCAGTTACTTACAGGGGAATCAGCCCCAGCATTTT.

This clonotype has a count of ten or more. V and J are TRBV28 and TRBJ2-4; D gene ambiguous. The V gene's germline CDR1 is MDHEN and CDR2 SYDVKM. Trimming removed 6 bases at V and 7 bases at J, with 7 bases between. This CDR3 contains 11 residues. The CDR3 DNA sequence: TGTGCCAGCAGCCTTTCGAACATTCAGTACTTC. Translation gives CASSLSNIQYF.

Only a few counts were recorded for this clonotype. The chain combines TRBV7-9 with TRBJ2-7; TRBD1 matches at 9 bases. V lost 5 bases to trimming and J lost 5 bases; unmatched junction nucleotides: 7. Per germline, CDR1 SEHNR and CDR2 FQNEAQ (reference sequence). The CDR3 covers 14 residues. CDR3 in amino acids: CASSTTDRGNEQYF. CDR3 sequence (DNA): TGTGCCAGCAGCACCACGGACAGGGGCAACGAGCAGTACTTC.